The clone carrying this T cell receptor (beta chain) was recorded a few times. Its antigen is currently unknown. Amplification targeted TCR beta CDR3 regions from RNA transcripts. The HTBI primer set drove a first-round RT-PCR of the TCR CDR3. TCRdb itself ran the multiplex PCR reads through MiXCR, one entry per CDR3 protein. In the table there are about 700,000 distinct CDR3 sequences, around 15% of which are singletons. This specimen belongs to a study of T cells in Graves' hyperthyroidism and ophthalmopathy. General study results and limits: Stable hyperthyroidism was told apart from ophthalmopathy by a model built on 13 V-J features.

CDR1 and CDR2 (germline): SGHDT, YYEEEE. The V segment lost 1 base and the J segment 4 bases; nucleotides outside the gene matches: 8. The CDR3 contains 17 residues. V usage is TRBV5-6 and J usage is TRBJ1-2; TRBD1 aligns across 12 bases. The source of this sequence is a woman aged 18-30 years with Graves' hyperthyroidism. Sequences were obtained from blood. CDR3 bases: TGTGCCAGCAGCTTGCGGGGGACAGGGGGCACCTTCTATGGCTACACCTTC. It translates to CASSLRGTGGTFYGYTF.